This TCR beta chain was retrieved from a study of blood T cell repertoires in COVID-19. Study background: Sites across the United States, Italy and Spain contributed samples from acute and convalescent COVID-19. T cells, B-cell-depleted T cells, or PBMCs provided the cDNA or gDNA that served as material.

This clone has only a few counts. The V and J ends lost 4 bases and 4 bases respectively, with 11 bases between them. There are 13 residues in the CDR3. From germline, CDR1 is MNHEY and CDR2 SMNVEV (reference sequence). Repertoires were generated with immunoSEQ multiplex PCR, while TCRdb's copy carries only in-frame clones and drops some. The sample lists 310,000 or so clones, 85% to 90% occurring once. The clonotype was recovered from a woman aged 30 to 39 with COVID-19, enrolled during active disease. The sequenced sample consisted of peripheral blood. This chain joins TRBV27 and TRBJ2-7, with D possibly being TRBD1 (5 bases). The CDR3 DNA follows: TGTGCCAGCAGTTCGCAGGGCAGGTACGAGCAGTACTTC. Amino acid sequence: CASSSQGRYEQYF.